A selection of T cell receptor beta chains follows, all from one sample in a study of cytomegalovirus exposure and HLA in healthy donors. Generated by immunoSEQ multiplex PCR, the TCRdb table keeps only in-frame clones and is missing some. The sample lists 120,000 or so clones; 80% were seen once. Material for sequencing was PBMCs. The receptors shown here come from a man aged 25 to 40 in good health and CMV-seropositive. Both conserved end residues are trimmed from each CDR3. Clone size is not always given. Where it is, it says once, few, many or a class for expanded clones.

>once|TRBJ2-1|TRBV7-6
ASSFRSGNEQF
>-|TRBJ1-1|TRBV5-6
ASSTGTGRGNTEAF
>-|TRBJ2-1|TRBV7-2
ASSLVSGGNEQF
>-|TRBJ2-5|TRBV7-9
ASSFNRETQY
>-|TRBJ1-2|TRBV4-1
ASSREDRGRSGYT
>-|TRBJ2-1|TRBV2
ASTRLLTSRNEQF
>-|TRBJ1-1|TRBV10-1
ASSETGTTEAF
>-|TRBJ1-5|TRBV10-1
ASRGPPRDKFLH
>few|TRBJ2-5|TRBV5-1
ASSLRTSEETQY
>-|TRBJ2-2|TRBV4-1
ASSPGLRSTNTGELF
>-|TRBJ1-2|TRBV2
ASRAGTGLGGYT
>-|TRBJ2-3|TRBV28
ASSPDLHRTDTQY
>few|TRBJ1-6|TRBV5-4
ASSLDRAGSPLH
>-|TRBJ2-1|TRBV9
ASSAVTANNEQF
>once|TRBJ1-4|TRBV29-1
SVVGVSGGDGEKLF
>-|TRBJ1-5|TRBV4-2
ASSQLDSSNQPQH
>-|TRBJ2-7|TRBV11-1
ASSLEVQGSYEQY
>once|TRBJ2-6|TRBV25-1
ASSESQRSGANGLT
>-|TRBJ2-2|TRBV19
ASSFRTTGMMTGELF
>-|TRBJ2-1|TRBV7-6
ASSPLLDEQGYEQF
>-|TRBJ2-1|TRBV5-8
ASSLEVVGGEQF
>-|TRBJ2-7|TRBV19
ASSRSGEAYEQY
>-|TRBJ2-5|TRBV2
ASSPPARRGETQY
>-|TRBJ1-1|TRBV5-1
ASSPQGALSTEAF
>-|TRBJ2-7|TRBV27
ASSLSDRAPYEQY
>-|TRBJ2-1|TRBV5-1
ASSSGTGGPLNEQF
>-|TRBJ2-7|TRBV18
ASSPQRTSTYEQY
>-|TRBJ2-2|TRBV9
ASSAPLTGAGELF
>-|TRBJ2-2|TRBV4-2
ASSRRDRGTGELF
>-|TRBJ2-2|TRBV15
ATSSLSGANTGELF
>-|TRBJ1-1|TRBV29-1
SVWTGGSTEAF
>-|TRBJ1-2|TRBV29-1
SVVRTGPSQDGYT
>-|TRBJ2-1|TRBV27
ASSLRGNEQF
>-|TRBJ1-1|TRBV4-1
ASSQVVRGPRNTEAF
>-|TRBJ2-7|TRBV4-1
ASSPRDMNYEQY
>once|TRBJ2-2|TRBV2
ASSPLAGGYTGELF
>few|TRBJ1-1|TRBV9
ASSVARRGNTEAF
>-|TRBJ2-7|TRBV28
ASNSQGNYEQY
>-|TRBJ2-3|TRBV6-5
ASSEDRGADTQY
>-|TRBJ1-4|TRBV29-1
SVEGTGVGEKLF
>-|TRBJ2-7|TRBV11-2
ASSWPGAYEQY
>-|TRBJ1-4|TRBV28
ASSQIINEKLF
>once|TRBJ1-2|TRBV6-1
ASILDRRNYGYT
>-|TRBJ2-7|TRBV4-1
ASSYAGSYEQY
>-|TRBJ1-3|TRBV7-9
ASSRGGNGNTIY
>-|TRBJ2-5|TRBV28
ASSRTPEETQY
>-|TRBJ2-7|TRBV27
ASSPRTGFFSYEQY
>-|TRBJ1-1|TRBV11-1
ASSLRSGGGTEAF
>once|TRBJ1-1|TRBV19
ASKGGTEAF